Described below is a single T cell receptor beta chain sequence and its context. Its antigen is as yet unknown. This entry comes from a study of T cell repertoires in cytomegalovirus infection. Trimming at V came to 3 bases and at J to 2 bases, leaving 5 bases not matched to a gene. The germline gives CDR1 SNHLY, CDR2 FYNNEI. This CDR3 is built from 15 residues. TCRdb re-called the reads with MiXCR, one entry per CDR3 protein. This sample has fewer than 1,000,000 distinct CDR3 sequences, with about a third found just once. This chain joins TRBV2 and TRBJ2-3; TRBD1 aligns across 7 bases. The sample consisted of cultured CD8+ T cells from PBMCs, taken from culture after CMV antigen stimulation. This TCR came from a human donor in good health (CMV status not recorded). Some clones in this sample may be carry-over from other donors' samples. The CDR3 is CASSEGQSLTDTQYF. DNA of the CDR3: TGTGCCAGCAGTGAGGGACAGTCCCTCACAGATACGCAGTATTTT.